This T cell receptor beta chain was found in a study of identical twins. This clonotype was seen at least ten times. Antigen: not known. Each CDR3 protein is one row after TCRdb ran MiXCR on the 5' RACE reads. The table records some 190,000 distinct CDR3 sequences, 15% of them present only once. CDR1 is MNHEY, CDR2 SMNVEV, per germline (reference sequence). V was cut by 5 bases and J by 6 bases, with 20 bases left in between. This CDR3 comprises 15 residues. Study conclusions and caveats: Abundant cord blood beta clonotypes carried fewer insertions; memory repertoires showed none.

These records were also assigned to another study, of T cells expressing NK-cell markers. From that second work: Alpha-beta TCR T cells were the sole sorting target in several experiments, owing to an anti-gamma-delta TCR antibody. Of CD8+ T cells, 1.0-7.0% belonged to dominant NKG2C+ clonotypes in 5 or 6 donors.

The clonotype comes from a woman between 18 and 29 years old in good health. Sequenced material: CD8+ T cells sorted from blood. The V call is TRBV27, the J call TRBJ2-7, with no clear D. The DNA of the CDR3 is TGTGCCAGCAGTCCCCAAAGACCCAACCTCGGCGAGCAGTACTTC. This sequence encodes CASSPQRPNLGEQYF.